These 26 T cell receptor beta chains came from one sample sequenced in a study of CD8+ T cells in alopecia areata. Once RNA had been extracted, it was reverse transcribed into cDNA to act as the sequencing template. Assay used: immunoSEQ multiplex PCR; TCRdb lists only in-frame clones, some missing. The sample shows about 270,000 clones, approximately 60% of them seen only once. Described treatment: oral pan-JAK inhibitor, 5-10 mg twice daily. Source: CD4+ T cells sorted from blood, taken at roughly week 53, from a patient treated with tofacitinib. These receptors came from a human donor with alopecia areata.

The gene calls are TRBV4-1 and TRBJ1-6; 11 bases map to TRBD1. Losses at the gene ends were 2 bases for V and 4 bases for J; bases not matched to a gene: 13. This CDR3 has 20 amino acids. The germline V gene encodes CDR1 MGHRA and CDR2 YSYEKL. The DNA of the CDR3 is TGCGCCAGCAGCCAACACTCCGGGACAGGGGGTTATTCGTATAATTCACCCCTCCACTTT. It codes for CASSQHSGTGGYSYNSPLHF.

The genes are TRBV2 and TRBJ1-2; D might be TRBD1 (6 bases). The CDR3 is 13 amino acids. Germline assignment: CDR1 SNHLY and CDR2 FYNNEI. The V end was cut by 9 bases, the J end by 2 bases, with 13 bases between. The CDR3 region has the DNA TGTGCCAGTGTAGGGACATCCAACTATGGCTACACCTTC. Protein product: CASVGTSNYGYTF. Variable domain in full (rest from reference TRBV2 and TRBJ1-2): EPEVTQTPSHQVTQMGQEVILRCVPISNHLYFYWYRQILGQKVEFLVSFYNNEISEKSEIFDDQFSVERPDGSNFTLKIRSTKLEDSAMYFCASVGTSNYGYTFGSGTRLTVV.

This chain connects TRBV7-8 to TRBJ1-1; D unclear. Germline V gene lookup returns CDR1 SGHVS and CDR2 FQNEAQ. Between the trimmed V and J ends, which lost 1 base and 5 bases, there was a span of 11 bases. This CDR3 is 14 amino acids long. The CDR3 DNA sequence: TGTGCCAGCAGCTTAGGGCCGAGAGGGACTGAAGCTTTCTTT. Translated: CASSLGPRGTEAFF.

This chain uses TRBV5-1 with TRBJ2-5; TRBD1 might be the D (7 bases). The CDR3 runs to 16 residues. Deletions cut 4 bases from V and 4 bases from J, with 20 bases between. Germline CDR1 and CDR2: SGHRS and YFSETQ. CDR3 protein: CASSPSLTGRRETQYF. The DNA for the CDR3 is TGCGCCAGCAGCCCGTCCCTGACAGGGAGGCGAGAGACCCAGTACTTC.

The V gene is TRBV7-9, the J gene TRBJ2-6; possible D gene TRBD1, 6 bases. The germline gives CDR1 SEHNR, CDR2 FQNEAQ (reference sequence). The CDR3 is made up of 19 amino acids. Trimming pared 6 bases from V and 0 bases from J, leaving 21 bases between. The CDR3 DNA follows: TGTGCCAGCAGTCGGACCCCGGGACAAGTCTACTCTGGGGCCAACGTCCTGACTTTC. It translates to CASSRTPGQVYSGANVLTF. The full variable domain, rest sourced from reference TRBV7-9 and TRBJ2-6, is DTGVSQNPRHKITKRGQNVTFRCDPISEHNRLYWYRQTLGQGPEFLTYFQNEAQLEKSRLLSDRFSAERPKGSFSTLEIQRTEQGDSAMYLCASSRTPGQVYSGANVLTFGAGSRLTVL.

This chain joins TRBV5-6 and TRBJ1-2, with TRBD1 matching 11 bases. CDR3 length equals 16 residues. CDR1 and CDR2 (germline): SGHDT, YYEEEE. Unmatched junction bases numbered 6, after V lost 4 bases and J lost 1 base. The CDR3 sequence: CASSRDRGNFNYGYTF. CDR3 coding DNA: TGTGCCAGCAGCCGGGACAGGGGGAACTTTAACTATGGCTACACCTTC.

The CDR3 region has the DNA TGTGCCCAGGGAGGGACTAGCGGGAGGCTCCAGGATACGCAGTATTTT. The encoded protein is CAQGGTSGRLQDTQYF. V is TRBV30 and J is TRBJ2-3; TRBD2 matches 15 bases. The CDR3 is 16 amino acids. Germline assignment: CDR1 GTSNPN and CDR2 SVGIG (reference sequence). The V segment lost 8 bases and the J segment 6 bases; nucleotides outside the gene matches: 12.

The chain couples TRBV5-6 to TRBJ1-5; TRBD1 might be the D (6 bases). This CDR3 region has 15 residues. Germline lookup yields CDR1 SGHDT and CDR2 YYEEEE. V lost 4 bases, J lost 5 bases, and 16 bases lay in between. The CDR3 sequence is CASSLRRTDDQPQHF. CDR3 DNA: TGTGCCAGCAGCCTAAGACGGACAGACGATCAGCCCCAGCATTTT. The full variable domain, its missing parts supplied by reference TRBV5-6 and TRBJ1-5, is DAGVTQSPTHLIKTRGQQVTLRCSPKSGHDTVSWYQQALGQGPQFIFQYYEEEERQRGNFPDRFSGHQFPNYSSELNVNALLLGDSALYLCASSLRRTDDQPQHFGDGTRLSIL.

Note on this clone: This sample includes further DNA sequences coding for the same CDR3. This chain connects TRBV5-1 to TRBJ2-2, with 8 bases lining up with TRBD1. The ends lost 5 bases at V and 0 bases at J; junction bases unmatched: 3. From germline, CDR1 is SGHRS and CDR2 YFSETQ. The CDR3 runs to 15 residues. The CDR3 coding sequence is TGCGCCAGCAGTCCGGACAGGGCGAACACCGGGGAGCTGTTTTTT. Translating it yields CASSPDRANTGELFF.

This clone turned up a few times. The chain joins TRBV5-5 to TRBJ2-5; TRBD1 matches 7 bases. CDR1 is SGHKS and CDR2 is YYEKEE in the germline V gene (reference sequence). The CDR3 spans 13 residues. The junction had 2 bases not matched to a gene; V was cut back by 1 base and J by 5 bases. The CDR3, as DNA: TGTGCCAGCAGCTTGAGGGGGCTCGAGACCCAGTACTTC. Residues: CASSLRGLETQYF.

CDR3 sequence: CAISEGLYGYTF. CDR3 DNA sequence: TGTGCCATCAGTGAAGGGCTTTATGGCTACACCTTC. The chain links TRBV10-3 to TRBJ1-2; no definite D call. V lost 3 bases to trimming and J lost 5 bases, with 7 bases between them. Germline V gives CDR1 ENHRY, CDR2 SYGVKD. CDR3 size: 12 residues.

The V call is TRBV30, the J call TRBJ1-2; D is undetermined. V was clipped by 3 bases and J by 5 bases, with 13 bases between them. Germline CDR1 GTSNPN, CDR2 SVGIG (reference sequence). The CDR3 runs 13 residues. CDR3 coding DNA: TGTGCCTGGAGCCTCAATGGGATGTATGGCTACACCTTC. Its translation: CAWSLNGMYGYTF.

Regarding this clone: Other DNA sequences in this specimen translate into the identical CDR3. This chain links TRBV20-1 with TRBJ1-1; D unresolved. Germline assignment: CDR1 DFQATT and CDR2 SNEGSKA (reference sequence). The V gene lost 6 bases and the J gene lost 8 bases, with 13 bases spanning the gap. The CDR3 spans 11 residues. The CDR3 bases are TGCAGTGCCCGAGGGCTGGCAGAAGCTTTCTTT. This gives the protein CSARGLAEAFF.

The CDR3 DNA reads TGTGCCAGCAGGGACTTTGGGAACCACGAGCAGTACTTC. Its translation is CASRDFGNHEQYF. The chain uses TRBV25-1 and TRBJ2-7; a possible D gene is TRBD2 (5 bases). This CDR3 spans 13 amino acids. V lost 6 bases, J lost 5 bases, and 14 bases lay in between. CDR1 and CDR2 (germline): MGHDK, SYGVNS.

A remark on this clone: An end of the junction differs from the germline gene, which may be a read error. The genes are TRBV6-5 and TRBJ1-1; D might be TRBD1 (6 bases). The germline V gene has CDR1 MNHEY and CDR2 SVGAGI. This CDR3 is built from 14 residues. For the CDR3, the DNA is TGTGCCAGCAACTGGCGGAGGGGGAACGCTGAAGCTTTCTTT. It yields the protein CASNWRRGNAEAFF.

This clone was counted a few times. V and J are TRBV18 and TRBJ1-1; unclear D gene. V was pared by 1 base and J by 0 bases, with 12 bases between. The CDR3 is 16 residues long. Germline values: CDR1 KGHSH, CDR2 LQKENI. CDR3 sequence reads: CASSPLRLAMNTEAFF. The DNA for the CDR3 is TGTGCCAGCTCACCACTCCGATTAGCCATGAACACTGAAGCTTTCTTT.

The chain joins TRBV30 to TRBJ2-2, with D possibly TRBD2 on 5 matching bases. The germline CDR1 and CDR2 sequences are GTSNPN and SVGIG (reference sequence). The CDR3 spans 12 residues. Trimming cost V 3 bases and J 5 bases, with 7 bases left between them. CDR3: CAWRERTGELFF. The CDR3 DNA is TGTGCCTGGAGGGAGCGGACCGGGGAGCTGTTTTTT.

The V call is TRBV5-1, the J call TRBJ1-1, with D uncertain. Trimming left V 1 base short and J 1 base short, with 5 bases between. Germline V gene lookup returns CDR1 SGHRS and CDR2 YFSETQ. The CDR3 contains 13 residues. The CDR3 is CASSLKSNTEAFF. The CDR3 nucleotides are TGCGCCAGCAGCTTGAAGTCGAACACTGAAGCTTTCTTT.

This chain connects TRBV4-1 to TRBJ1-5; 9 bases align to TRBD1. V gave up 1 base and J gave up 2 bases; unmatched junction bases: 3. Germline CDR1 reads MGHRA; CDR2 reads YSYEKL. The CDR3 is 16 residues long. The CDR3 protein is CASSQGQGVGNQPQHF. The CDR3 DNA reads TGCGCCAGCAGCCAAGGACAGGGGGTAGGCAATCAGCCCCAGCATTTT.

This clone occurred once. This rearrangement joins TRBV7-3 to TRBJ2-2; D gene uncertain. This CDR3 is 12 amino acids long. V lost 6 bases to trimming and J lost 3 bases, with 5 bases between them. Germline loops: CDR1 SGHTA, CDR2 FQGTGA. This chain's CDR3 is CASRPDTGELFF. In DNA, the CDR3 is TGTGCCAGCAGACCTGACACCGGGGAGCTGTTTTTT.

This clone was seen once. The genes are TRBV25-1 and TRBJ2-3; the D is unclear. The V end was cut by 7 bases, the J end by 2 bases, with 16 bases between. Germline V gene sequence: CDR1 MGHDK, CDR2 SYGVNS. This CDR3 comprises 15 residues. CDR3 DNA: TGTGCCAGCAAGACAACTTCGGCGTCCACAGATACGCAGTATTTT. It encodes CASKTTSASTDTQYF.

V is TRBV2 and J is TRBJ2-1; weak D call: TRBD2 (6 bases). Trimming took 5 bases from V and 0 from J, leaving 11 bases between them. Germline lookup yields CDR1 SNHLY and CDR2 FYNNEI. This CDR3 has 15 residues. The CDR3 spells CASSLGLGSYNEQFF. The CDR3 DNA reads as TGTGCCAGCAGTCTGGGACTGGGCTCCTACAATGAGCAGTTCTTC.

This clone was observed a handful of times. The chain has TRBV25-1 and TRBJ2-1, with D possibly TRBD2 on 5 matching bases. There are 11 residues in the CDR3. Looked up from germline, CDR1 is MGHDK and CDR2 is SYGVNS. Trimming removed 8 bases from V and 6 bases from J, with 8 bases in between. Here the CDR3 DNA reads TGTGCCAGCGCCGGGGTCAATGAGCAGTTCTTC. Protein: CASAGVNEQFF.

The chain couples TRBV30 to TRBJ1-2; no clear D gene. Germline V CDR1 and CDR2: GTSNPN, SVGIG (reference sequence). CDR3 length: 12 residues. V was clipped by 1 base and J by 4 bases, with 7 bases between them. The CDR3 reads CAWSAQFYGYTF. The DNA for the CDR3 is TGTGCCTGGAGTGCCCAGTTCTATGGCTACACCTTC.

V is TRBV4-1 and J is TRBJ2-3; possibly TRBD1 or TRBD2 for D (6 bases each). Germline CDR1 MGHRA, CDR2 YSYEKL. The CDR3 totals 15 residues. The V end lost 0 bases, the J end lost 8 bases, and 15 bases lay between the germline ends. CDR3 sequence reads: CASSQERGAWVTQYF. CDR3 DNA: TGCGCCAGCAGCCAAGAAAGGGGGGCATGGGTTACGCAGTATTTT.

This clone was observed a few times. CDR3 sequence: CASSLAVYTQYF. The CDR3 DNA reads as TGTGCCAGCAGCTTGGCCGTTTATACGCAGTATTTT. This rearrangement joins TRBV5-6 to TRBJ2-3, with D unclear. The germline gives CDR1 SGHDT, CDR2 YYEEEE. This CDR3 is 12 amino acids long. V gave up 0 bases and J gave up 7 bases, with 6 bases separating them.